Shown below are 23 T cell receptor beta chains from a single sample sequenced in a study of blood T cell repertoires in COVID-19. This table comes from immunoSEQ multiplex PCR, and its TCRdb copy is limited to in-frame clones, with some not included. The data show hundreds of thousands of clones, with 80% to 90% seen just once and roughly 0.99% held by the top ten. Sequencing was carried out using PBMCs or T cells enriched from blood (not recorded which). Receptor source: a man aged 18 to 35 who had recovered from COVID-19.

This clone appeared once. The rearrangement uses TRBV25-1 and TRBJ1-6; D not resolved. Germline CDR1 is MGHDK and CDR2 is SYGVNS. The CDR3 is made up of 13 amino acids. Trimming removed 4 bases at V and 7 bases at J, with 8 bases between. CDR3 sequence: CASSGDTNSPLHF. In DNA, the CDR3 is TGTGCCAGCAGTGGCGACACGAATTCACCCCTCCACTTT. Full variable domain (rest looked up from reference TRBV25-1 and TRBJ1-6): EADIYQTPRYLVIGTGKKITLECSQTMGHDKMYWYQQDPGMELHLIHYSYGVNSTEKGDLSSESTVSRIRTEHFPLTLESARPSHTSQYLCASSGDTNSPLHFGNGTRLTVT.

J is TRBJ2-1 and V is TRBV9, with no clear D. The CDR3 is 14 residues long. The V end lost 0 bases, the J end lost 5 bases, and 9 bases lay between the germline ends. The germline V gene encodes CDR1 SGDLS and CDR2 YYNGEE. The CDR3 region has the DNA TGTGCCAGCAGCGTAGTTCACAGCAACAATGAGCAGTTCTTC. Translation gives CASSVVHSNNEQFF. Supplemented by reference TRBV9 and TRBJ2-1, the full variable domain reads DSGVTQTPKHLITATGQRVTLRCSPRSGDLSVYWYQQSLDQGLQFLIQYYNGEERAKGNILERFSAQQFPDLHSELNLSSLELGDSALYFCASSVVHSNNEQFFGPGTRLTVL.

The chain links TRBV9 to TRBJ2-2, with D possibly being TRBD2 (6 bases). Trimming stripped 2 bases from V and 2 bases from J, with 13 bases between. The CDR3 extends over 16 amino acids. Germline CDR1 reads SGDLS; CDR2 reads YYNGEE. CDR3 DNA: TGTGCCAGCAGCGTCCGGGGGAATGGCAACACCGGGGAGCTGTTTTTT. Translating gives CASSVRGNGNTGELFF.

This clone was picked up a small number of times. The chain joins TRBV7-3 to TRBJ2-1, with TRBD2 matching 9 bases. The CDR3 has 13 amino acids. V lost 7 bases, J lost 6 bases, and 4 bases stayed unmatched. Looked up from germline, CDR1 is SGHTA and CDR2 is FQGTGA. CDR3: CASKRSGSNEQFF. CDR3 DNA: TGTGCCAGCAAACGTAGCGGGAGCAATGAGCAGTTCTTC.

The genes are TRBV6-5 and TRBJ1-1; unclear D gene. CDR3 size: 12 residues. Trimming stripped 10 bases from V and 1 base from J, with 10 bases between. The germline CDR1 and CDR2 sequences are MNHEY and SVGAGI. CDR3: CATILWNTEAFF. The CDR3 coding sequence is TGTGCCACCATCCTATGGAACACTGAAGCTTTCTTT.

The V call is TRBV5-1, the J call TRBJ1-2; 7 bases align to TRBD1. Looked up from germline, CDR1 is SGHRS and CDR2 is YFSETQ. J gave up 5 bases and V 0 bases, and 7 bases lay outside the gene matches. CDR3 length: 15 amino acids. The CDR3 spells CASSLADRVGYGYTF. The CDR3 nucleotides read TGCGCCAGCAGCTTGGCTGACAGGGTGGGATATGGCTACACCTTC. The full variable domain, rest sourced from reference TRBV5-1 and TRBJ1-2, is KAGVTQTPRYLIKTRGQQVTLSCSPISGHRSVSWYQQTPGQGLQFLFEYFSETQRNKGNFPGRFSGRQFSNSRSEMNVSTLELGDSALYLCASSLADRVGYGYTFGSGTRLTVV.

This clone was seen just once. The chain carries TRBV6-4 and TRBJ2-5; TRBD1 agrees at 9 bases. V was clipped by 5 bases and J by 5 bases; unmatched bases: 6. In germline, CDR1 is MRHNA, CDR2 SNTAGT. This CDR3 has 14 residues. CDR3 nucleotides: TGTGCCAGCAGTCCGGGACAGGGAAAGGAGACCCAGTACTTC. It translates to CASSPGQGKETQYF.

The chain is built from TRBV7-9 and TRBJ1-1, with 7 bases identical to TRBD1. The CDR3 has 18 amino acids. Losses at the gene ends were 4 bases for V and 3 bases for J; bases not matched to a gene: 17. Looked up from germline, CDR1 is SEHNR and CDR2 is FQNEAQ (reference sequence). CDR3 region: CASSSPGQTLSWDTEAFF. The CDR3 DNA is TGTGCCAGCAGCTCCCCGGGACAGACACTTTCGTGGGACACTGAAGCTTTCTTT.

The rearrangement links TRBV28 to TRBJ2-1; 11 bases map to TRBD2. Looked up from germline, CDR1 is MDHEN and CDR2 is SYDVKM. With V trimmed by 1 base and J by 8 bases, 7 bases remained unmatched. This CDR3 has 16 amino acids. The DNA of the CDR3 is TGTGCCAGCAGTTTATCCCCTAGCGGGAGGTGGGATGAGCAGTTCTTC. Its translation is CASSLSPSGRWDEQFF.

The chain combines TRBV27 with TRBJ1-4; D gene unclear. The CDR3 has 14 amino acids. Germline loops: CDR1 MNHEY, CDR2 SMNVEV (reference sequence). V was trimmed by 6 bases and J by 4 bases, leaving 12 bases between them. The CDR3 protein is CASSPQALNEKLFF. The CDR3 DNA follows: TGTGCCAGCAGCCCTCAGGCCCTTAATGAAAAACTGTTTTTT.

The chain joins TRBV28 to TRBJ2-1, with 14 bases that match TRBD2. CDR1 is MDHEN and CDR2 is SYDVKM in the germline V gene. This CDR3 is built from 16 residues. The junction had 6 bases not matched to a gene; V was cut back by 2 bases and J by 9 bases. The CDR3 sequence is CASSLGGLAGGIEQFF. The CDR3 nucleotides read TGTGCCAGCAGTTTAGGTGGACTAGCGGGAGGTATTGAGCAGTTCTTC.

The gene calls are TRBV5-1 and TRBJ2-7; D is ambiguous. This CDR3 contains 14 residues. The V gene lost 0 bases and the J gene lost 1 base, with 8 bases spanning the gap. CDR1 SGHRS and CDR2 YFSETQ come from the germline V gene. The DNA for the CDR3 is TGCGCCAGCAGCTTGGGGGCCCCTTCCTACGAGCAGTACTTC. Its protein is CASSLGAPSYEQYF.

The rearrangement joins TRBV7-9 to TRBJ2-1; TRBD1 agrees at 8 bases. The germline gives CDR1 SEHNR, CDR2 FQNEAQ (reference sequence). V shed 5 bases and J 7 bases; nucleotides not matched to a gene: 10. This CDR3 has 15 amino acids. This CDR3 reads CASSPTGQGLNEQFF. The CDR3 DNA follows: TGTGCCAGCAGCCCGACCGGACAGGGTCTGAATGAGCAGTTCTTC. Together with reference TRBV7-9 and TRBJ2-1, the CDR3 gives the full variable domain: DTGVSQNPRHKITKRGQNVTFRCDPISEHNRLYWYRQTLGQGPEFLTYFQNEAQLEKSRLLSDRFSAERPKGSFSTLEIQRTEQGDSAMYLCASSPTGQGLNEQFFGPGTRLTVL.

The chain couples TRBV2 to TRBJ2-2; 7 positions match TRBD1. V lost 7 bases to trimming and J lost 4 bases; unmatched junction nucleotides: 6. CDR3 length: 14 residues. Germline CDR1 and CDR2: SNHLY and FYNNEI. The CDR3 DNA sequence: TGTGCCAGCATCGAGGACAGGTTCACCGGGGAGCTGTTTTTT. It encodes CASIEDRFTGELFF.

The chain joins TRBV12-5 to TRBJ2-7; tentative D call: TRBD1 (5 bases). This CDR3 contains 18 residues. The germline CDR1 and CDR2 sequences are LGHNT and FRNRAP. The ends were cut back, 0 bases at V and 1 base at J, with 19 bases in the middle. CDR3 protein: CASGLVVSAYRPSYEQYF. As DNA, the CDR3 is TGTGCTAGTGGTTTGGTAGTTTCCGCGTACAGGCCTTCCTACGAGCAGTACTTC.

This clone was detected once. This chain links TRBV6-5 with TRBJ1-6; TRBD1 matches at 8 bases. This CDR3 is built from 16 residues. Losses at the gene ends were 0 bases for V and 7 bases for J; bases not matched to a gene: 5. Germline V gene data show CDR1 as MNHEY and CDR2 as SVGAGI. CDR3 residues: CASSYSRTGSNSPLHF. CDR3 bases: TGTGCCAGCAGTTACTCGAGGACAGGGTCAAATTCACCCCTCCACTTT.

The chain links TRBV11-2 to TRBJ1-1; D may be TRBD1 (5 bases). The germline V gene has CDR1 SGHAT and CDR2 FQNNGV. This CDR3 region has 11 residues. With 11 bases removed from V and 1 base from J, the gap between germline ends came to 8 bases. The CDR3 is CASGGNTEAFF. The DNA of the CDR3 is TGTGCCTCCGGGGGGAACACTGAAGCTTTCTTT.

The V gene is TRBV21-1, the J gene TRBJ2-2; TRBD2, the table's D call, lacks a check against the DNA. TRBV21-1 has pseudogene status. This CDR3 has 16 residues. CDR3 sequence (DNA): TGTGCCAGCAGCCCGGGACTAGCGGGAGGAAGCGGGGAGCTGTTTTTT. Translated: CASSPGLAGGSGELFF.

With regard to this clone: Additional DNA sequences in this sample encode the identical CDR3. The chain joins TRBV2 to TRBJ2-2, with D hard to call. The CDR3 extends over 13 amino acids. Between the trimmed V and J ends, which lost 4 bases and 2 bases, there was a span of 5 bases. The germline V gene encodes CDR1 SNHLY and CDR2 FYNNEI. CDR3 nucleotide sequence: TGTGCCAGCAGTGCGGGTAACACCGGGGAGCTGTTTTTT. Translated, it gives CASSAGNTGELFF.

The rearrangement links TRBV21-1 to TRBJ1-3; the DNA was not used to check the table's D call, TRBD1. TRBV21-1 is marked as a pseudogene. The CDR3 loop spans 16 amino acids. Here the CDR3 reads CASRSETQGSQNTIYF. CDR3 bases: TGTGCCAGCCGCTCCGAAACACAGGGAAGTCAGAACACCATATATTTT.

This chain uses TRBV6-5 with TRBJ2-6; D is unresolved. The CDR3 length is 15 residues. CDR1 and CDR2 (germline): MNHEY, SVGAGI. The V end lost 0 bases, the J end lost 1 base, and 4 bases lay between the germline ends. The CDR3 DNA reads TGTGCCAGCAGTTACTCCGGGTCTGGGGCCAACGTCCTGACTTTC. Its protein product is CASSYSGSGANVLTF.

This clone appeared once. The rearrangement links TRBV25-1 to TRBJ2-7; TRBD1 is a possible D gene (5 bases). Germline CDR1 and CDR2: MGHDK and SYGVNS. Trimming cost V 5 bases and J 3 bases, with 23 bases left between them. This CDR3 is built from 17 residues. The CDR3 DNA reads TGTGCCAGCAGTTCACTTCCCCCCAGGGCGACCCTCTACGAGCAGTACTTC. Its translation is CASSSLPPRATLYEQYF.

The V call is TRBV4-1, the J call TRBJ2-7, with 9 bases matching TRBD2. The CDR3 extends over 16 amino acids. Trimming took 0 bases from V and 0 from J; bases not matched to a gene: 3. Germline CDR1 MGHRA, CDR2 YSYEKL. The CDR3 spells CASSQEVAGASYEQYF. The CDR3 DNA is TGCGCCAGCAGCCAAGAGGTAGCGGGGGCCTCCTACGAGCAGTACTTC.